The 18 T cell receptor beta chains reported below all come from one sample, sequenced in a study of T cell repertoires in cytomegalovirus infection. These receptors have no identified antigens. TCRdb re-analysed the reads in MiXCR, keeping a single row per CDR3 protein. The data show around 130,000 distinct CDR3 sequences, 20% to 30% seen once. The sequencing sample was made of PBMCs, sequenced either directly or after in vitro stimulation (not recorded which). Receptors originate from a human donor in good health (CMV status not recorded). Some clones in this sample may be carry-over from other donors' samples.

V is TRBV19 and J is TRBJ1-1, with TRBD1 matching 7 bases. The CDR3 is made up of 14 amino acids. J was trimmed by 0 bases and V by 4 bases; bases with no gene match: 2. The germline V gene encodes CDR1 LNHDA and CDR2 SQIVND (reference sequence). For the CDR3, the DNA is TGTGCCAGTAGTACGACAGGGATGAACACTGAAGCTTTCTTT. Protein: CASSTTGMNTEAFF.

CDR3 in DNA: TGTGCCAGCAGTTCAGGGGGAGGAGATGAAAAACTGTTTTTT. Translation: CASSSGGGDEKLFF. The V call is TRBV6-5, the J call TRBJ1-4, with 7 bases identical to TRBD1. Germline V gives CDR1 MNHEY, CDR2 SVGAGI. V shed 4 bases and J 6 bases; nucleotides not matched to a gene: 5. The CDR3 is 14 amino acids.

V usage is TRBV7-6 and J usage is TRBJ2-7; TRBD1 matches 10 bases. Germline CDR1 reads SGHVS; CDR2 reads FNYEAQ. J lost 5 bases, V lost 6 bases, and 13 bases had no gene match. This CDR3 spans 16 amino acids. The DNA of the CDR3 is TGTGCCAGCAGTCTAGGGGGGGGACAGGGGTTTGACGAGCAGTACTTC. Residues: CASSLGGGQGFDEQYF.

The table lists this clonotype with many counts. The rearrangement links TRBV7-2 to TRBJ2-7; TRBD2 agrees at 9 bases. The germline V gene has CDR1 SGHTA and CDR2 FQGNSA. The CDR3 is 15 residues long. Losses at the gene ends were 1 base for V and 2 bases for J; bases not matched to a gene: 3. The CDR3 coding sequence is TGTGCCAGCAGCTTAGGGGCGGGGGGGGCCTACGAGCAGTACTTC. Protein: CASSLGAGGAYEQYF.

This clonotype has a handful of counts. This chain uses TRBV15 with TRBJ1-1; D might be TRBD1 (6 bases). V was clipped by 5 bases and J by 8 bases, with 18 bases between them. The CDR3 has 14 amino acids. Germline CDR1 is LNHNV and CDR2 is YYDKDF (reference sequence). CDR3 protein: CATSGTWQGSEAFF. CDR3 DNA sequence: TGTGCCACCAGCGGGACCTGGCAGGGGTCCGAAGCTTTCTTT. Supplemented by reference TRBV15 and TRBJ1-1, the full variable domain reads DAMVIQNPRYQVTQFGKPVTLSCSQTLNHNVMYWYQQKSSQAPKLLFHYYDKDFNNEADTPDNFQSRRPNTSFCFLDIRSPGLGDTAMYLCATSGTWQGSEAFFGQGTRLTVV.

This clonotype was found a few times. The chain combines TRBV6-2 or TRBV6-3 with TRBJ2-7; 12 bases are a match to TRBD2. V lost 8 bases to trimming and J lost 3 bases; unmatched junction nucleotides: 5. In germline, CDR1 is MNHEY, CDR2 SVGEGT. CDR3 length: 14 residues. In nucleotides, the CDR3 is TGTGCCAGCGGTGGGACTAGCGGGTTCTACGAGCAGTACTTC. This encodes CASGGTSGFYEQYF.

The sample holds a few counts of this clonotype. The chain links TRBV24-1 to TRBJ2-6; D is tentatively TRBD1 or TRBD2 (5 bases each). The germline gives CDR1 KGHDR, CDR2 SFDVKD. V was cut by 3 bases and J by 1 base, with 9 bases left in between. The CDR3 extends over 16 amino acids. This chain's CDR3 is CATSDRGASGANVLTF. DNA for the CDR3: TGTGCCACCAGTGATCGAGGGGCGTCTGGGGCCAACGTCCTGACTTTC.

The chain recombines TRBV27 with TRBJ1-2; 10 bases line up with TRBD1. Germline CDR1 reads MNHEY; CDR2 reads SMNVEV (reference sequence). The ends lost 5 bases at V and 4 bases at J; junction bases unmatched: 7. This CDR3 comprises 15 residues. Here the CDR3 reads CASSPTGTGAYGYTF. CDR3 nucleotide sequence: TGTGCCAGCAGTCCGACCGGGACAGGGGCCTATGGCTACACCTTC.

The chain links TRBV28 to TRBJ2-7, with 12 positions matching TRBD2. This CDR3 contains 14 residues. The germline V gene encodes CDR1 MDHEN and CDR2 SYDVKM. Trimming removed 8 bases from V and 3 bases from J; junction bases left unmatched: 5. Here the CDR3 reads CASRGLAGRYEQYF. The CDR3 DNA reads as TGTGCCAGCCGGGGACTAGCGGGCCGCTACGAGCAGTACTTC.

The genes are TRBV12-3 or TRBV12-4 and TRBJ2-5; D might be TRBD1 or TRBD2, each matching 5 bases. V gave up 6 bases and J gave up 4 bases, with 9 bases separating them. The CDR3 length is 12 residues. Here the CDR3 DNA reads TGTGCCAGCAGCCGGGGCCCAGAGACCCAGTACTTC. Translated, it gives CASSRGPETQYF.

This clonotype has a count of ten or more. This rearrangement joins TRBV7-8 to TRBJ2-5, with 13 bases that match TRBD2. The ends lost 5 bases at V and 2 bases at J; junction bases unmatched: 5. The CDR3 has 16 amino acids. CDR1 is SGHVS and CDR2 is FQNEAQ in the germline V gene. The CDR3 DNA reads TGTGCCAGCAGCACCGAACTAGCGGGAGGGCAAGAGACCCAGTACTTC. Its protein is CASSTELAGGQETQYF.

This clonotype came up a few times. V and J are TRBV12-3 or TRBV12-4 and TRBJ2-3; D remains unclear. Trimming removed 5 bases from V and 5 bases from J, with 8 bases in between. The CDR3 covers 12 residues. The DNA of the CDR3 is TGTGCCAGCAGTCGGACGGTAGATACGCAGTATTTT. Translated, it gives CASSRTVDTQYF.

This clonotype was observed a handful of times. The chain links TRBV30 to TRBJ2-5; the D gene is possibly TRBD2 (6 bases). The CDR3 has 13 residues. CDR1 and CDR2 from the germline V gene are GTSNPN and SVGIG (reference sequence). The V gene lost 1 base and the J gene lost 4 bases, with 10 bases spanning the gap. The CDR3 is CAWSETRGETQYF. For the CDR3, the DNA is TGTGCCTGGAGTGAAACGCGGGGAGAGACCCAGTACTTC.

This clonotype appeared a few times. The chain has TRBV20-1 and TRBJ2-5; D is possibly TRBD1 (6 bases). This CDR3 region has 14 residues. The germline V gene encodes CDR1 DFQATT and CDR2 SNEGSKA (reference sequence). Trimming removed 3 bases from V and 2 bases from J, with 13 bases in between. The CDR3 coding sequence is TGCAGTGCTAGCCCTGGACAGATTCAAGAGACCCAGTACTTC. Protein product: CSASPGQIQETQYF.

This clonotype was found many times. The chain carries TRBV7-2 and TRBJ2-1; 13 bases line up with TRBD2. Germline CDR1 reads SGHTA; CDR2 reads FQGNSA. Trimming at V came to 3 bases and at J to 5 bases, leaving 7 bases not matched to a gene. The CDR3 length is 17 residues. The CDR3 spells CASSFQRTSGRNNEQFF. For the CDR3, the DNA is TGTGCCAGCAGCTTTCAACGGACTAGCGGGAGAAACAATGAGCAGTTCTTC.

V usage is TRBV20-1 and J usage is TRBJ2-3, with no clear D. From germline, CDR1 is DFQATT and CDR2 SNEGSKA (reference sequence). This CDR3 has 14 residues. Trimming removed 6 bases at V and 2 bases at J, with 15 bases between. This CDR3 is CSAQEASFTDTQYF. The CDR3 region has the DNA TGCAGTGCGCAAGAGGCCTCATTCACAGATACGCAGTATTTT.

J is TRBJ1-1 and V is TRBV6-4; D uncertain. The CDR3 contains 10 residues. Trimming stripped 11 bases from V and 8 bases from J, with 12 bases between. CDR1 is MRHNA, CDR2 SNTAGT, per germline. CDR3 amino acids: CARGSLEAFF. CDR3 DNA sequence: TGTGCCCGAGGGTCCTTGGAAGCTTTCTTT.

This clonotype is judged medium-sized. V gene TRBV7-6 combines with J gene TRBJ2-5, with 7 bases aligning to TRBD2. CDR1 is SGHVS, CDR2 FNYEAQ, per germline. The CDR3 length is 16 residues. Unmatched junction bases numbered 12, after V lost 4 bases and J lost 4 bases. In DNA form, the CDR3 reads TGTGCCAGCAGCTCCCTAGCTGCGGGAGCGGGAGAGACCCAGTACTTC. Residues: CASSSLAAGAGETQYF.